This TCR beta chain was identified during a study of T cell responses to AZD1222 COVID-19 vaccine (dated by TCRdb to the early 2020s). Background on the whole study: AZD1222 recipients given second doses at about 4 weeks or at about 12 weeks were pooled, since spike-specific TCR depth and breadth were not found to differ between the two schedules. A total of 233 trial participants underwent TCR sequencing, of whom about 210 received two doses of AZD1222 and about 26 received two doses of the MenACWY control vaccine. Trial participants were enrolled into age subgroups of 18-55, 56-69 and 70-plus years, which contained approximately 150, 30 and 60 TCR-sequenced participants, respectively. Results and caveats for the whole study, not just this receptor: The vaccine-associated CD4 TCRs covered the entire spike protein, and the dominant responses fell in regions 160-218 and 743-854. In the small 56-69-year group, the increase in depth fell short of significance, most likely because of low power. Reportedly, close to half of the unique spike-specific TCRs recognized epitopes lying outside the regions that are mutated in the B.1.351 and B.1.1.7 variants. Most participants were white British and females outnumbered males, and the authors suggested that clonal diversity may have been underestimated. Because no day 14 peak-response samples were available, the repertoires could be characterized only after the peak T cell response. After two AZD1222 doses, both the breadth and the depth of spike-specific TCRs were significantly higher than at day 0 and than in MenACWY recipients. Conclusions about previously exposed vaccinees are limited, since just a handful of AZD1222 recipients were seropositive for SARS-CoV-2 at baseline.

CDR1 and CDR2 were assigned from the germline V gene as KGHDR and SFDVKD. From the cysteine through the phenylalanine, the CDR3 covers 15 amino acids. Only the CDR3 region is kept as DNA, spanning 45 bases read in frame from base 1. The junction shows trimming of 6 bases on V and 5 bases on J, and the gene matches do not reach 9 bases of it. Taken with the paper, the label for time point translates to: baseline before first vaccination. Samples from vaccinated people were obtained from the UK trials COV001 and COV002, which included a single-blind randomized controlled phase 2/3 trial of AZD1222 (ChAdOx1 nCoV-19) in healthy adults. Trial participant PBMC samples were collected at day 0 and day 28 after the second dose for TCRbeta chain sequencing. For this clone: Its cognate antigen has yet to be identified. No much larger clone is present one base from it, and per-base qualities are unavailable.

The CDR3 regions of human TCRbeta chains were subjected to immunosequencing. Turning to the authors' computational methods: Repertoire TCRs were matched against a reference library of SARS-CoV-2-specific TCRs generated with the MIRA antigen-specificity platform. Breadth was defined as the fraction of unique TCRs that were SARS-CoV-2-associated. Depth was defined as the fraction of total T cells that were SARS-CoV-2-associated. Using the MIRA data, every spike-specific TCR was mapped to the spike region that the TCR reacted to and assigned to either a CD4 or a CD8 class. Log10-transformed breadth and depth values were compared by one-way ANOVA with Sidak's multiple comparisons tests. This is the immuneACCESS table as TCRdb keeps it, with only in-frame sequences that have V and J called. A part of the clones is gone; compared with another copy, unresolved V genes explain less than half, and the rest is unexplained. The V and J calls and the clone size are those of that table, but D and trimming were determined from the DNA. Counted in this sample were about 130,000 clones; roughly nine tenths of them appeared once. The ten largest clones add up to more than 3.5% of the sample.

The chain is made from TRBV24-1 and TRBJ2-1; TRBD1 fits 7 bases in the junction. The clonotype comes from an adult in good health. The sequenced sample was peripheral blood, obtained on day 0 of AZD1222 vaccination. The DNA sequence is TGTGCCACCAGTAATCCGGAACAGGGGAACAATGAGCAGTTCTTC. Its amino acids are CATSNPEQGNNEQFF.